These 32 T cell receptor beta chains came from one sample sequenced in a study of T cells in Graves' hyperthyroidism and ophthalmopathy. The CDR3 regions of TCR beta were amplified from RNA transcripts. First-round RT-PCR with HTBI primers amplified the TCR CDR3 region. TCRdb called the multiplex PCR reads again in MiXCR, with one record for every CDR3 protein. Altogether about half a million distinct CDR3 sequences are present, 20% to 25% being singletons, with the ten largest covering about 49%. The specimen was blood. These receptor sequences come from a woman in her 70s with Graves' ophthalmopathy.

The chain is built from TRBV10-1 and TRBJ1-1, with D possibly matching TRBD1 (6 bases). The germline CDR1 and CDR2 sequences are WNHNN and SYGVQD (reference sequence). V was pared by 8 bases and J by 0 bases, with 10 bases between. The CDR3 is 13 residues long. This CDR3 reads CASSDSLNTEAFF. In DNA form, the CDR3 reads TGCGCCAGCTCGGACAGCTTGAACACTGAAGCTTTCTTT.

The gene calls are TRBV5-1 and TRBJ1-2, with a possible D match to TRBD1 (5 bases). The CDR3 spans 13 residues. From germline, CDR1 is SGHRS and CDR2 YFSETQ. V was clipped by 2 bases and J by 7 bases, with 12 bases between them. CDR3 bases: TGCGCCAGCAGCTTAGATAGGGGATTTGGCTACACCTTC. It specifies CASSLDRGFGYTF.

This chain uses TRBV7-3 with TRBJ2-1, with 9 bases fitting TRBD2. CDR1 is SGHTA, CDR2 FQGTGA, per germline. The junction had 5 bases not matched to a gene; V was cut back by 3 bases and J by 2 bases. This CDR3 contains 16 residues. The DNA of the CDR3 is TGTGCCAGCAGCTTGTCTAGCGGGGTCCCCTACAATGAGCAGTTCTTC. Residues: CASSLSSGVPYNEQFF.

This chain joins TRBV7-2 and TRBJ2-1; unclear D gene. Germline values: CDR1 SGHTA, CDR2 FQGNSA. V dropped 1 base and J dropped 6 bases, with 10 bases sitting between them. CDR3 length equals 14 residues. The CDR3 DNA sequence: TGTGCCAGCAGCTTAGACCCGGTTTTCAATGAGCAGTTCTTC. Translated, it gives CASSLDPVFNEQFF.

Turning to this clonotype: A much larger clone differs by one base, so this may be a read error. The CDR3 is CASTDPSGPSIQPQHF. CDR3 DNA sequence: TGTGCCAGCACCGACCCGTCGGGACCCAGCATTCAGCCCCAGCATTTT. The chain is built from TRBV6-2 or TRBV6-3 and TRBJ1-5; D is possibly TRBD1 (5 bases). Germline CDR1 and CDR2: MNHEY and SVGEGT. The CDR3 has 16 residues.

The table lists this clonotype with many counts. The V call is TRBV2, the J call TRBJ2-3, with 12 positions matching TRBD2. Germline values: CDR1 SNHLY, CDR2 FYNNEI. The trim removed 5 bases at V and 2 bases at J, leaving 2 bases unmatched. CDR3 length equals 15 residues. The CDR3 region has the DNA TGTGCCAGCAGTCGGACTAGCGGGAACACAGATACGCAGTATTTT. It translates to CASSRTSGNTDTQYF.

The chain recombines TRBV19 with TRBJ2-5, with TRBD2 matching 7 bases. The CDR3 has 13 amino acids. V lost 5 bases to trimming and J lost 4 bases; unmatched junction nucleotides: 4. Per the germline V gene, CDR1 is LNHDA and CDR2 is SQIVND (reference sequence). The CDR3 loop reads CASSSGRLETQYF. CDR3 DNA: TGTGCCAGTAGTTCCGGGAGGTTAGAGACCCAGTACTTC.

The chain uses TRBV24-1 and TRBJ1-5; possibly TRBD1 for D (5 bases). Trimming shortened V by 9 bases and J by 3 bases, and 23 bases separated the two germline ends. The CDR3 consists of 17 residues. CDR1 is KGHDR, CDR2 SFDVKD, per germline. The CDR3, as DNA: TGTGCCACCCCCGTCGTCTCTCCGCAGGGCCCCAATCAGCCCCAGCATTTT. Translating it yields CATPVVSPQGPNQPQHF.

The chain is built from TRBV20-1 and TRBJ2-1, with unresolved D. Trimming removed 1 base at V and 3 bases at J, with 13 bases between. CDR3 length: 15 residues. Germline V lookup: CDR1 DFQATT, CDR2 SNEGSKA (reference sequence). DNA for the CDR3: TGCAGTGCTAGAGGCCTTGGGAAGGACTACAATGAGCAGTTCTTC. It yields the protein CSARGLGKDYNEQFF.

This clonotype was seen a few times. The chain carries TRBV7-9 and TRBJ2-5; D is perhaps TRBD2 (5 bases). Germline V gives CDR1 SEHNR, CDR2 FQNEAQ (reference sequence). The ends were cut back, 4 bases at V and 3 bases at J, with 18 bases in the middle. This CDR3 spans 16 amino acids. CDR3 residues: CASSYPVLGGKETQYF. CDR3 DNA sequence: TGTGCCAGCAGCTACCCCGTACTAGGCGGAAAAGAGACCCAGTACTTC.

This clonotype was seen a handful of times. This chain uses TRBV5-1 with TRBJ2-1, with TRBD1 matching 7 bases. The V segment lost 4 bases and the J segment 7 bases; nucleotides outside the gene matches: 8. The germline gives CDR1 SGHRS, CDR2 YFSETQ. The CDR3 is made up of 14 amino acids. The CDR3, as DNA: TGCGCCAGCAGCAACGACAGGGTGTCGAATGAGCAGTTCTTC. Amino acids: CASSNDRVSNEQFF.

The count of this clonotype is one. Given a much more abundant clone one base away, this may be a read error. The chain carries TRBV6-5 and TRBJ1-2; D uncertain. This CDR3 contains 14 residues. V lost 0 bases to trimming and J lost 2 bases, with 7 bases between them. Germline CDR1 MNHEY, CDR2 SVGAGI. The CDR3 nucleotides are TGTGCCAGCAGTTACTCGACGGGGAACTATGGCTACACCTTC. Its protein product is CASSYSTGNYGYTF.

The V and J genes are TRBV12-5 and TRBJ2-7; D not resolved. This CDR3 has 13 amino acids. The germline gives CDR1 LGHNT, CDR2 FRNRAP. Trimming left V 6 bases short and J 9 bases short, with 18 bases between. This CDR3 reads CASGPSSTAPQYF. The CDR3 DNA sequence: TGTGCTAGTGGCCCCAGCTCTACAGCCCCGCAGTACTTC.

The DNA for the CDR3 is TGTGCCAGCAGCTGGTTGGGGACAGATACGCAGTATTTT. Its translation: CASSWLGTDTQYF. This sequence joins TRBV5-6 and TRBJ2-3, with no clear D. The CDR3 is 13 amino acids. The V gene's germline CDR1 is SGHDT and CDR2 YYEEEE. V was trimmed by 3 bases and J by 3 bases, leaving 8 bases between them.

This clonotype was detected a few times. The V call is TRBV7-8, the J call TRBJ2-3, with unresolved D. Germline CDR1 SGHVS, CDR2 FQNEAQ. CDR3 length: 13 amino acids. The ends were cut back, 5 bases at V and 10 bases at J, with 16 bases in the middle. The CDR3 region is CASSPWGFLAQYF. The CDR3 nucleotides are TGTGCCAGCAGCCCCTGGGGATTCTTGGCGCAGTATTTT.

The chain is built from TRBV7-8 and TRBJ2-7; TRBD1 agrees at 10 bases. This CDR3 has 15 residues. Germline-derived CDR1 and CDR2 are SGHVS and FQNEAQ. Germline trimming cut 4 bases from V and 7 bases from J; bases unmatched to any gene: 10. The CDR3 region is CASSYTGTGVGEQYF. CDR3 DNA sequence: TGTGCCAGCAGCTATACCGGGACAGGGGTGGGGGAGCAGTACTTC.

The table lists this clonotype with many counts. The chain carries TRBV5-1 and TRBJ2-1; D not resolved. Trimming took off 0 bases at V and 10 bases at J, with 5 bases between the two ends. There are 11 residues in the CDR3. Per germline, CDR1 SGHRS and CDR2 YFSETQ. CDR3 in amino acids: CASSLGVEQFF. CDR3 sequence (DNA): TGCGCCAGCAGCTTGGGCGTAGAGCAGTTCTTC.

This clonotype showed up many times. V and J are TRBV10-3 and TRBJ2-1, with TRBD2 identical over 12 bases. This CDR3 is built from 16 residues. The J segment lost 8 bases and the V segment lost 6 bases, leaving 11 bases of the junction unmatched. Looked up from germline, CDR1 is ENHRY and CDR2 is SYGVKD. The CDR3 region has the DNA TGTGCCATCAGCCAACCCTCTAGCGGGAGGGGCGATGAGCAGTTCTTC. Translating it yields CAISQPSSGRGDEQFF.

This clonotype was recorded many times. The chain employs TRBV3-1 and TRBJ1-1; D ambiguous. The CDR3 totals 14 residues. Trimming cost V 2 bases and J 1 base, with 8 bases left between them. The germline V gene encodes CDR1 LGHDT and CDR2 YNNKEL (reference sequence). The CDR3 reads CASSQHDKNTEAFF. CDR3 nucleotides: TGTGCCAGCAGCCAACACGACAAGAACACTGAAGCTTTCTTT.

The chain employs TRBV12-3 or TRBV12-4 and TRBJ2-3; D gene ambiguous. This CDR3 spans 12 amino acids. Trimming removed 3 bases at V and 4 bases at J, with 5 bases between. CDR3 in DNA: TGTGCCAGCAGTTTCGACTCAGATACGCAGTATTTT. It yields the protein CASSFDSDTQYF.

This clonotype was picked up a small number of times. The rearrangement joins TRBV9 to TRBJ1-1; possible D gene TRBD1, 5 bases. V was clipped by 0 bases and J by 2 bases, with 8 bases between them. The CDR3 sequence is 14 residues long. The germline CDR1 and CDR2 sequences are SGDLS and YYNGEE. The CDR3 region is CASSVGGVNTEAFF. For the CDR3, the DNA is TGTGCCAGCAGCGTAGGAGGGGTCAACACTGAAGCTTTCTTT.

The rearrangement uses TRBV10-1 and TRBJ2-3, with D possibly TRBD2 on 6 matching bases. CDR3 length: 15 amino acids. With 3 bases removed from V and 0 bases from J, the gap between germline ends came to 10 bases. The germline V gene encodes CDR1 WNHNN and CDR2 SYGVQD (reference sequence). The DNA of the CDR3 is TGCGCCAGCAGTGACGGGGGAGCTAGCACAGATACGCAGTATTTT. Translation gives CASSDGGASTDTQYF.

At least ten counts were recorded for this clonotype. The chain couples TRBV2 to TRBJ2-1; maybe TRBD2 (7 bases). The germline V and J ends were trimmed by 7 bases and 12 bases, with 19 bases remaining between them. Per the germline V gene, CDR1 is SNHLY and CDR2 is FYNNEI. This CDR3 spans 13 amino acids. The DNA of the CDR3 is TGTGCCAGCATGACTAGCCCCCAGGGGAGGCAGTTCTTC. Translation: CASMTSPQGRQFF. Complete variable domain (other parts from reference TRBV2 and TRBJ2-1): EPEVTQTPSHQVTQMGQEVILRCVPISNHLYFYWYRQILGQKVEFLVSFYNNEISEKSEIFDDQFSVERPDGSNFTLKIRSTKLEDSAMYFCASMTSPQGRQFFGPGTRLTVL.

This clonotype has more than one count but fewer than ten. The chain links TRBV27 to TRBJ2-7, with 8 nucleotides matching TRBD1. The junction had 17 bases not matched to a gene; V was cut back by 6 bases and J by 7 bases. This CDR3 contains 16 residues. The V gene's germline CDR1 is MNHEY and CDR2 SMNVEV (reference sequence). The CDR3 nucleotides are TGTGCCAGCAGACCGGGGGCGACAGGGGCGCCGGGAGAGCAGTACTTC. Amino acids: CASRPGATGAPGEQYF.

This clonotype showed up just once. This rearrangement joins TRBV15 to TRBJ2-7; weak D call: TRBD2 (5 bases). The CDR3 runs to 14 residues. Germline V CDR1 and CDR2: LNHNV, YYDKDF (reference sequence). V was cut by 0 bases and J by 7 bases, with 13 bases left in between. The CDR3 spells CATSRDLVRGEQYF. The CDR3 DNA follows: TGTGCCACCAGCAGAGATCTGGTTCGGGGTGAGCAGTACTTC.

The rearrangement uses TRBV6-2 or TRBV6-3 and TRBJ2-1; possibly TRBD2 for D (6 bases). Germline V gene data show CDR1 as MNHEY and CDR2 as SVGEGT. V was pared by 5 bases and J by 4 bases, with 15 bases between. The length of the CDR3 is 15 residues. CDR3 sequence reads: CASSPGLGAYNEQFF. CDR3 bases: TGTGCCAGCAGTCCGGGACTCGGAGCATACAATGAGCAGTTCTTC.

This clonotype was counted between two and nine times. V usage is TRBV27 and J usage is TRBJ1-5, with 10 bases lining up with TRBD1. Germline CDR1 is MNHEY and CDR2 is SMNVEV (reference sequence). V lost 6 bases and J lost 8; bases outside the gene matches: 7. The CDR3 loop spans 14 amino acids. CDR3 DNA sequence: TGTGCCAGCAGCGGACAGGGGGTAATGAAGCCCCAGCATTTT. Translating it yields CASSGQGVMKPQHF.

The chain joins TRBV7-6 to TRBJ2-5; 8 bases align to TRBD2. V dropped 5 bases and J dropped 0; count of bases not matched to a gene: 5. This CDR3 spans 15 amino acids. Germline loops: CDR1 SGHVS, CDR2 FNYEAQ. The CDR3 region has the DNA TGTGCCAGCAGCCGGACTAGCAGATACCAAGAGACCCAGTACTTC. Its protein is CASSRTSRYQETQYF.

This clonotype appeared once. This rearrangement joins TRBV20-1 to TRBJ2-7; D possibly corresponds to TRBD2 (5 bases). The CDR3 runs 13 residues. V lost 3 bases and J lost 2, with 11 bases in between. Germline V gene data show CDR1 as DFQATT and CDR2 as SNEGSKA (reference sequence). The CDR3 DNA sequence: TGCAGTGCTAGGCGGAGCGGAGCCTACGAGCAGTACTTC. Its protein is CSARRSGAYEQYF.

This clonotype was observed at least ten times. The chain links TRBV6-2 or TRBV6-3 to TRBJ2-3; D unresolved. CDR1 and CDR2 from the germline V gene are MNHEY and SVGEGT. V lost 4 bases to trimming and J lost 6 bases, with 11 bases between them. This CDR3 is built from 13 residues. CDR3 DNA: TGTGCCAGCAGTTTCCCTCCTGGGGATACGCAGTATTTT. Translated: CASSFPPGDTQYF.

The genes are TRBV6-2 or TRBV6-3 and TRBJ2-3; D might be TRBD1 (6 bases). CDR1 is MNHEY and CDR2 is SVGEGT in the germline V gene. CDR3 length: 16 residues. Trimming stripped 0 bases from V and 3 bases from J, with 13 bases between. CDR3 coding DNA: TGTGCCAGCAGTTACTCGCGAGGACAGTTTACAGATACGCAGTATTTT. This gives the protein CASSYSRGQFTDTQYF.

Ten or more counts support this clonotype. The chain employs TRBV7-2 and TRBJ2-3; D is ambiguous. From germline, CDR1 is SGHTA and CDR2 FQGNSA. The CDR3 contains 16 residues. V dropped 0 bases and J dropped 2 bases, with 12 bases sitting between them. CDR3 region: CASSLAPPPVTDTQYF. The CDR3 coding sequence is TGTGCCAGCAGCTTAGCACCCCCGCCAGTCACAGATACGCAGTATTTT.